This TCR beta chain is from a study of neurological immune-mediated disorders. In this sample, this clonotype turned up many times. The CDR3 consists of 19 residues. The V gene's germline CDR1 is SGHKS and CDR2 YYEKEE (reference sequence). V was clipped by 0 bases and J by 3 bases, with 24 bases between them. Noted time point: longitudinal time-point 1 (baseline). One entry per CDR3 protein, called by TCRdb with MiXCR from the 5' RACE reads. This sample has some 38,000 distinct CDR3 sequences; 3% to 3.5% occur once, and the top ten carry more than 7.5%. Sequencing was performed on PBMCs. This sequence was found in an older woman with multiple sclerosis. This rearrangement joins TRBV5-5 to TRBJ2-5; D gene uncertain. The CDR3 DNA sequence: TGTGCCAGCAGCTTGGGTCCACAACGAGGTCACCTCGCCGAAGAGACCCAGTACTTC. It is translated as CASSLGPQRGHLAEETQYF.